A selection of T cell receptor beta chains follows, all from one sample in a study of T cell responses to AZD1222 COVID-19 vaccine. TCRdb's copy holds only in-frame clones and misses some; the assay was immunoSEQ multiplex PCR. The sample consists of about 130,000 clones, around 94% of them appearing once. Specimen: peripheral blood, collected on day 0 of AZD1222 vaccination. The source is an adult in good health. CDR3s include the opening cysteine and the closing phenylalanine or tryptophan. D genes are given only for firm matches. Expanded clones are given a class, and other clones once, few, many or no size at all.

NA | TRBD1 | TRBJ1-2 | TRBV4-2 | CASSQAGQGTNYGYTF | TGTGCCAGCAGCCAAGCGGGACAGGGAACTAACTATGGCTACACCTTC
NA | TRBD2 | TRBJ2-3 | TRBV25-1 | CASPNTTSGEVGTQYF | TGTGCCAGCCCCAACACGACTAGCGGGGAGGTAGGTACGCAGTATTTT
NA | NA | TRBJ1-5 | TRBV3-1/TRBV3-2 | CASSQVGGRQSPQHF | TGTGCCAGCAGCCAAGTTGGGGGGCGGCAGTCGCCCCAGCATTTT
NA | NA | TRBJ1-1 | TRBV29-1 | CSVEGGPGLNTEAFF | TGCAGCGTCGAAGGGGGTCCAGGATTGAACACTGAAGCTTTCTTT
NA | TRBD1 | TRBJ1-5 | TRBV19 | CASSIDATRYYDRTGRDQPQHF | TGTGCCAGTAGTATAGATGCTACCCGGTATTATGATAGGACAGGGAGGGATCAGCCCCAGCATTTT
NA | TRBD2 | TRBJ2-7 | TRBV9 | CASSVGLAGVGEQYF | TGTGCCAGCAGCGTGGGACTAGCGGGAGTCGGCGAGCAGTACTTC
once | NA | TRBJ2-3 | TRBV28 | CASCSFSGVTDTQYF | TGTGCCAGCTGCTCCTTTTCCGGGGTCACAGATACGCAGTATTTT
NA | NA | TRBJ1-2 | TRBV6-1 | CASSELSNYGYTF | TGTGCCAGCAGTGAGCTTTCGAACTATGGCTACACCTTC
NA | TRBD1 | TRBJ1-1 | TRBV6-5 | CASSYPTGLAFF | TGTGCCAGCAGTTACCCGACAGGGCTGGCTTTCTTT
NA | TRBD2 | TRBJ2-1 | TRBV4-1 | CASSQALAGGYNEQFF | TGCGCCAGCAGCCAAGCACTAGCGGGAGGGTACAATGAGCAGTTCTTC
NA | NA | TRBJ2-1 | TRBV9 | CASSVAPGGSYNEQFF | TGTGCCAGCAGCGTAGCCCCCGGTGGCTCCTACAATGAGCAGTTCTTC
NA | NA | TRBJ2-1 | TRBV2 | CAGGVRGEQFF | TGTGCCGGAGGGGTGCGAGGGGAGCAGTTCTTC
NA | NA | TRBJ1-5 | TRBV2 | CASSKEAVLDQPQHF | TGTGCCAGCTCTAAAGAGGCAGTTCTCGATCAGCCCCAGCATTTT
NA | TRBD2 | TRBJ2-7 | TRBV11-2 | CATQAGTSYEQYF | TGTGCCACCCAAGCGGGAACAAGCTACGAGCAGTACTTC
NA | NA | TRBJ1-3 | TRBV6-5 | CASSYSRESGNTIYF | TGTGCCAGCAGTTACTCGCGGGAATCTGGAAACACCATATATTTT
NA | NA | TRBJ1-2 | TRBV28 | CATTRRYGYTF | TGTGCCACTACCCGAAGGTATGGCTACACCTTC
NA | TRBD1 | TRBJ2-3 | TRBV30 | CAWSPTGSDTQYF | TGTGCCTGGAGCCCGACAGGGTCAGATACGCAGTATTTT
NA | TRBD2 | TRBJ2-3 | TRBV7-9 | CASSTGGSTDTQYF | TGTGCCAGCAGCACCGGGGGGAGCACAGATACGCAGTATTTT
NA | TRBD2 | TRBJ2-1 | TRBV24-1 | CATSDPSGGTYNEQFF | TGTGCCACCAGTGACCCTAGCGGGGGCACCTACAATGAGCAGTTCTTC
NA | NA | TRBJ1-5 | TRBV6-5 | CASSFGGSQPQHF | TGTGCCAGCAGTTTCGGGGGAAGTCAGCCCCAGCATTTT
once | NA | TRBJ1-6 | TRBV30 | CAWSAFLGGGRNSPLHF | TGTGCCTGGAGTGCATTTCTGGGGGGAGGACGGAATTCACCCCTCCACTTT
NA | NA | TRBJ1-4 | TRBV19 | CASSMGMAEKLFF | TGTGCCAGTAGTATGGGTATGGCTGAAAAACTGTTTTTT
NA | NA | TRBJ1-1 | TRBV6-5 | CASSYRAQGMNTEAFF | TGTGCCAGCAGTTACCGAGCTCAGGGGATGAACACTGAAGCTTTCTTT
NA | TRBD1 | TRBJ1-5 | TRBV2 | CASSSGTDLFSNQPQHF | TGTGCCAGCAGTTCCGGGACAGATTTGTTCAGCAATCAGCCCCAGCATTTT
few | NA | TRBJ1-5 | TRBV9 | CASSAGGGSNQPQHF | TGTGCCAGCAGCGCAGGCGGTGGGAGCAATCAGCCCCAGCATTTT
once | NA | TRBJ1-2 | TRBV18 | CASSPPGAGSYGYTF | TGTGCCAGCTCACCACCCGGAGCAGGGTCTTATGGCTACACCTTC
NA | TRBD2 | TRBJ2-5 | TRBV27 | CASSTRAGGPEVTQYF | TGTGCCAGCAGCACCCGGGCGGGAGGGCCCGAGGTGACCCAGTACTTC
NA | NA | TRBJ1-4 | TRBV6-6 | CASSLPNNFATNEKLFF | TGTGCCAGCAGTCTTCCTAATAACTTCGCAACTAATGAAAAACTGTTTTTT
NA | NA | TRBJ2-1 | TRBV30 | CAWWLGYNEQFF | TGTGCCTGGTGGTTGGGTTACAATGAGCAGTTCTTC
NA | NA | TRBJ1-1 | TRBV27 | CASSLSPDPWGTEAFF | TGTGCCAGCAGTTTATCCCCGGACCCGTGGGGGACTGAAGCTTTCTTT
NA | TRBD1 | TRBJ1-4 | TRBV9 | CASSARQGGDEKLFF | TGTGCCAGCAGCGCCCGACAGGGGGGCGATGAAAAACTGTTTTTT
NA | NA | TRBJ1-5 | TRBV4-3 | CASSQDTTGGDNQPQHF | TGCGCCAGCAGCCAAGATACCACAGGAGGGGATAATCAGCCCCAGCATTTT
NA | NA | TRBJ2-5 | TRBV6-5 | CASSSFRGRVETQYF | TGTGCCAGCAGCTCCTTCAGGGGTCGGGTTGAGACCCAGTACTTC
NA | NA | TRBJ1-1 | TRBV18 | CASLRGVQEKAFF | TGTGCCAGCTTACGAGGGGTACAGGAAAAAGCTTTCTTT
NA | NA | TRBJ1-1 | TRBV30 | CAWRVVQSHKTEAFF | TGTGCCTGGAGGGTAGTCCAGAGTCATAAGACTGAAGCTTTCTTT
NA | NA | TRBJ2-7 | TRBV19 | CASSIGREGLYGGKRDYEQYF | TGTGCCAGTAGTATTGGCAGGGAAGGGCTCTACGGCGGGAAGAGGGACTACGAGCAGTACTTC
NA | NA | TRBJ1-1 | TRBV11-1 | CASSLYRDMNTEAFF | TGTGCCAGCAGCTTATACAGAGATATGAACACTGAAGCTTTCTTT
NA | NA | TRBJ1-5 | TRBV18 | CASSPAGNSNQPQHF | TGTGCCAGCTCACCTGCCGGAAATAGCAATCAGCCCCAGCATTTT
NA | TRBD2 | TRBJ2-1 | TRBV4-3 | CASTSLSGSGYNEQFF | TGCGCCAGCACCTCGTTAAGCGGGAGCGGGTACAATGAGCAGTTCTTC
NA | NA | TRBJ2-2 | TRBV14 | CASSQIRGQEYTGELFF | TGTGCCAGCAGCCAAATTCGGGGGCAAGAGTACACCGGGGAGCTGTTTTTT
NA | NA | TRBJ1-5 | TRBV18 | CASSPPGQGGQPQHF | TGTGCCAGCTCACCACCGGGGCAGGGTGGCCAGCCCCAGCATTTT
NA | NA | TRBJ2-2 | TRBV27 | CASSLGRAGELFF | TGTGCCAGCAGTTTAGGGCGGGCCGGGGAGCTGTTTTTT
NA | NA | TRBJ1-2 | TRBV19 | CASSINWIGPYYGYTF | TGTGCCAGTAGTATAAACTGGATTGGGCCCTACTATGGCTACACCTTC
NA | NA | TRBJ1-1 | TRBV6-6 | CASSRMNTEAFF | TGTGCCAGCAGCCGGATGAACACTGAAGCTTTCTTT
NA | NA | TRBJ2-7 | TRBV18 | CASSPSSAYEQYF | TGTGCCAGCTCACCGAGTAGCGCCTACGAGCAGTACTTC
once | NA | TRBJ2-2 | TRBV6-2/TRBV6-3 | CASSYSTDTGELFF | TGTGCCAGCAGTTACTCTACGGACACCGGGGAGCTGTTTTTT
once | NA | TRBJ2-5 | TRBV24-1 | CATSDSQRAQETQYF | TGTGCCACCAGTGATTCCCAGCGGGCCCAAGAGACCCAGTACTTC
NA | NA | TRBJ2-7 | TRBV18 | CASSPPAHEEQYF | TGTGCCAGCTCACCACCTGCCCATGAAGAGCAGTACTTC
NA | TRBD1 | TRBJ1-3 | TRBV25-1 | CASEGRTGTFSGNTIYF | TGTGCCAGCGAAGGGCGGACAGGGACCTTCTCTGGAAACACCATATATTTT
NA | TRBD1 | TRBJ2-2 | TRBV6-6 | CASSGQGKGGELFF | TGTGCCAGCAGCGGACAGGGGAAGGGCGGGGAGCTGTTTTTT
NA | NA | TRBJ1-5 | TRBV7-9 | CASSFGDSFGQPQHF | TGTGCCAGCAGCTTTGGGGATAGCTTCGGTCAGCCCCAGCATTTT